What follows are 13 T cell receptor beta chains derived from one specimen sequenced in a study of T-cell reconstitution after alpha-beta-depleted transplantation in children. During its preparation, the TCRbeta library received unique molecular identifiers. MiXCR, applied by TCRdb to the PCR reads, yields one record per CDR3 protein. The sample consists of just under 550,000 distinct CDR3 sequences, around 20% of them appearing once. The specimen comprised PBMCs from the stem cell graft donor, sampled from the stem cell graft. The receptor source for this set is a human donor who donated a stem cell graft to a child with acute lymphoblastic leukemia.

This clonotype occurred a few times. V is TRBV5-1 and J is TRBJ2-1; unclear D gene. Germline CDR1 and CDR2: SGHRS and YFSETQ. V was pared by 2 bases and J by 0 bases, with 12 bases between. This CDR3 has 16 residues. CDR3 coding DNA: TGCGCCAGCAGCTTAGGCCTCTTGGGCTCCTACAATGAGCAGTTCTTC. Amino acid sequence: CASSLGLLGSYNEQFF.

This chain links TRBV4-1 with TRBJ2-7; TRBD1 might be the D (5 bases). Germline lookup yields CDR1 MGHRA and CDR2 YSYEKL. The germline V and J ends were trimmed by 8 bases and 4 bases, with 15 bases remaining between them. This CDR3 comprises 13 residues. CDR3 residues: CASRMDMKYEQYF. The CDR3 DNA sequence: TGCGCCAGCCGGATGGACATGAAATACGAGCAGTACTTC.

The chain has TRBV20-1 and TRBJ2-5, with TRBD1 as a possible D gene (5 bases). Deletions cut 6 bases from V and 2 bases from J, with 13 bases between. Germline assignment: CDR1 DFQATT and CDR2 SNEGSKA (reference sequence). The CDR3 covers 13 residues. The CDR3 sequence: CSAVPRGQETQYF. The CDR3 DNA is TGCAGTGCCGTACCTAGGGGACAAGAGACCCAGTACTTC.

V gene TRBV3-1 combines with J gene TRBJ1-5; 7 nucleotides agree with TRBD1. The CDR3 runs 15 residues. CDR1 is LGHDT and CDR2 is YNNKEL in the germline V gene (reference sequence). V was pared by 2 bases and J by 6 bases, with 7 bases of the junction left unmatched. CDR3 loop: CASSQSDRAGQPQHF. The DNA for the CDR3 is TGTGCCAGCAGCCAATCTGACAGGGCGGGTCAGCCCCAGCATTTT. Full variable domain (remainder filled in from reference TRBV3-1 and TRBJ1-5): DTAVSQTPKYLVTQMGNDKSIKCEQNLGHDTMYWYKQDSKKFLKIMFSYNNKELIINETVPNRFSPKSPDKAHLNLHINSLELGDSAVYFCASSQSDRAGQPQHFGDGTRLSIL.

This clonotype was counted between two and nine times. The chain recombines TRBV20-1 with TRBJ2-1; possible D gene TRBD2, 5 bases. The germline V gene encodes CDR1 DFQATT and CDR2 SNEGSKA (reference sequence). The CDR3 spans 14 residues. Trimming shortened V by 5 bases and J by 6 bases, and 17 bases separated the two germline ends. The CDR3 loop reads CSASTSGYGNEQFF. Written as DNA, the CDR3 is TGCAGTGCTTCTACTAGTGGGTATGGCAATGAGCAGTTCTTC.

This clonotype was observed a few times. The rearrangement joins TRBV29-1 to TRBJ1-1; 7 bases are shared with TRBD1. After removal of 1 base from V and 3 bases from J, the junction contained 5 bases not matched to a gene. The length of the CDR3 is 14 residues. Germline V CDR1 and CDR2: SQVTM, ANQGSEA. The CDR3, as DNA: TGCAGCGTTGAAGTGGAGGGGGCGTACACTGAAGCTTTCTTT. Encoded protein: CSVEVEGAYTEAFF.

This chain joins TRBV5-6 and TRBJ2-3; D is perhaps TRBD2 (6 bases). Trimming took off 4 bases at V and 0 bases at J, with 12 bases between the two ends. CDR1 is SGHDT, CDR2 YYEEEE, per germline. The CDR3 is 15 amino acids. The DNA for the CDR3 is TGTGCCAGCAGCCCGGGAGTCCGGAGCACAGATACGCAGTATTTT. It translates to CASSPGVRSTDTQYF.

This clonotype was seen a handful of times. The V call is TRBV20-1, the J call TRBJ1-1; 7 positions agree with TRBD1. This CDR3 comprises 13 residues. Germline V lookup: CDR1 DFQATT, CDR2 SNEGSKA (reference sequence). V dropped 5 bases and J dropped 10; count of bases not matched to a gene: 13. CDR3 nucleotides: TGCAGTGCTGGGACATGGGACAGATTTTCAGCTTTCTTT. This codes for CSAGTWDRFSAFF.

This clonotype has a handful of counts. The chain couples TRBV7-6 to TRBJ2-1; 7 bases agree with TRBD2. Germline V lookup: CDR1 SGHVS, CDR2 FNYEAQ. CDR3 length equals 15 residues. V lost 5 bases to trimming and J lost 2 bases; unmatched junction nucleotides: 6. This chain's CDR3 is CASSRDGGTYNEQFF. As DNA, the CDR3 is TGTGCCAGCAGCCGGGACGGGGGGACCTACAATGAGCAGTTCTTC.

This clonotype has only one observation. CDR3 sequence: CASSIEYGEAFF. CDR3 coding DNA: TGTGCCAGTAGTATAGAATATGGAGAAGCTTTCTTT. The chain uses TRBV19 and TRBJ1-1, with D unresolved. Trimming took off 0 bases at V and 8 bases at J, with 7 bases between the two ends. Germline V gene lookup returns CDR1 LNHDA and CDR2 SQIVND (reference sequence). This CDR3 contains 12 residues.

This clonotype was detected only a few times. The chain has TRBV25-1 and TRBJ1-5, with no clear D. The V end lost 4 bases, the J end lost 4 bases, and 8 bases lay between the germline ends. Germline V gene data show CDR1 as MGHDK and CDR2 as SYGVNS. This CDR3 is built from 13 residues. Written as DNA, the CDR3 is TGTGCCAGCAGTGCAAATTTAAATCAGCCCCAGCATTTT. Translation: CASSANLNQPQHF.

The sample holds many counts of this clonotype. The J gene is TRBJ2-1, the V gene TRBV27; 7 bases are a match to TRBD1. J gave up 2 bases and V 3 bases, and 1 base lay outside the gene matches. Germline V CDR1 and CDR2: MNHEY, SMNVEV (reference sequence). This CDR3 is built from 14 residues. The chain's CDR3 is CASSFQGAYNEQFF. CDR3 DNA sequence: TGTGCCAGCAGTTTTCAGGGGGCCTACAATGAGCAGTTCTTC.

The V call is TRBV18, the J call TRBJ1-2; no reliable D call. V shed 3 bases and J shed 1 base, with 9 bases lying between them. CDR1 and CDR2 (germline): KGHSH, LQKENI. The CDR3 consists of 14 residues. In nucleotides, the CDR3 is TGTGCCAGCTCACCTACGGGCCATAACTATGGCTACACCTTC. Its protein is CASSPTGHNYGYTF. Looking up the rest from reference TRBV18 and TRBJ1-2 gives the full variable domain: NAGVMQNPRHLVRRRGQEARLRCSPMKGHSHVYWYRQLPEEGLKFMVYLQKENIIDESGMPKERFSAEFPKEGPSILRIQQVVRGDSAAYFCASSPTGHNYGYTFGSGTRLTVV.